The 5 T cell receptor beta chains given below trace back to one sample, sequenced in a study of regulatory T cells in long-lasting Graves disease (dated by TCRdb to the early 2020s). The sample's time point label, decoded: newly diagnosed GD, antithyroid drugs for less than 3 months. For both TCR sequencing and RNA sequencing, RNA was extracted from PBMCs in TRIzol. The library was obtained by multiplex PCR. Sequencing relied on an Illumina HiSeq 4000. To build TCR beta libraries, CDR3 regions were amplified by Arm-PCR using iRepertoire HTBI primers. In-frame beta chains were kept once TCRdb had trimmed the public reads at Q25 with fastp and called clones with MiXCR. Every distinct CDR3 protein forms one entry, paired with its most common genes and DNA. The sample data list around 500,000 distinct CDR3 sequences, and around an eighth of these were observed just once. 10% of the sample lies in the top ten.

These same data were also listed under a study on T cells in Graves' hyperthyroidism and ophthalmopathy.

Sequences were derived from peripheral blood mononuclear cells (PBMCs), sampled at new diagnosis, from a patient treated with antithyroid drugs. All receptors come from a man aged 25 to 45 with Graves disease. Donor details come from another sample of the same person, matched by shared clones.

This clonotype showed up just a few times. The J gene is TRBJ1-2, the V gene TRBV12-3 or TRBV12-4; tentative D call: TRBD1 (5 bases). Deletions cut 6 bases from V and 3 bases from J, with 17 bases between. CDR3 length: 15 amino acids. The CDR3 DNA is TGTGCCAGCAGAACGACCTCGGGACGGGACTATGGCTACACCTTC. The encoded protein is CASRTTSGRDYGYTF.

In its sample, this clonotype was seen many times. The CDR3 reads CASRRSGGEGGEQFF. CDR3 coding DNA: TGTGCCAGCAGAAGGAGCGGGGGGGAGGGGGGTGAGCAGTTCTTC. The chain links TRBV7-6 to TRBJ2-1, with 10 bases matching TRBD2. Looked up from germline, CDR1 is SGHVS and CDR2 is FNYEAQ. The CDR3 is 15 residues long. J was trimmed by 9 bases and V by 6 bases; bases with no gene match: 11. The whole variable domain, filled in from reference TRBV7-6 and TRBJ2-1, reads GAGVSQSPRYKVTKRGQDVALRCDPISGHVSLYWYRQALGQGPEFLTYFNYEAQQDKSGLPNDRFSAERPEGSISTLTIQRTEQRDSAMYRCASRRSGGEGGEQFFGPGTRLTVL.

This clonotype was counted many times. The chain carries TRBV6-5 and TRBJ1-2; no reliable D call. Germline-derived CDR1 and CDR2 are MNHEY and SVGAGI. Trimming pared 4 bases from V and 5 bases from J, leaving 5 bases between. The CDR3 is 11 residues long. The CDR3 DNA is TGTGCCAGCAGTTCGACATATGGCTACACCTTC. It translates to CASSSTYGYTF.

This clonotype was detected many times. The CDR3 reads CASSFYRFPGLAGYNEQFF. In DNA form, the CDR3 reads TGTGCCAGCAGCTTTTACCGATTTCCGGGACTAGCGGGATACAATGAGCAGTTCTTC. The chain uses TRBV7-8 and TRBJ2-1; TRBD2 agrees at 13 bases. From germline, CDR1 is SGHVS and CDR2 FQNEAQ. The J segment lost 4 bases and the V segment lost 3 bases, leaving 12 bases of the junction unmatched. The CDR3 has 19 amino acids.

This clonotype came up many times. The chain uses TRBV5-1 and TRBJ2-7; D possibly corresponds to TRBD2 (6 bases). Trimming took 2 bases from V and 9 from J, leaving 12 bases between them. The CDR3 totals 12 residues. The germline V gene has CDR1 SGHRS and CDR2 YFSETQ. CDR3 region: CASSFDSGVQYF. The CDR3 DNA reads TGCGCCAGCAGCTTCGATAGCGGTGTGCAGTACTTC.